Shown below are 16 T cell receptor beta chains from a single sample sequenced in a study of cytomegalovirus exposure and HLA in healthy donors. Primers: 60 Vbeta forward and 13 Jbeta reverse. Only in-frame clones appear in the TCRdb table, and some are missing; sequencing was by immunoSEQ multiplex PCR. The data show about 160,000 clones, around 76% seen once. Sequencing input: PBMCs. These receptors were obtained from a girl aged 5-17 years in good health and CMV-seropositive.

In DNA, the CDR3 is TGTGCCAGCAGCGTAGGGGGTAGCGGGGGGTACAATGAGCAGTTCTTC. Its translation is CASSVGGSGGYNEQFF. The chain uses TRBV9 and TRBJ2-1; 10 nucleotides match TRBD2. The length of the CDR3 is 16 residues. J lost 4 bases, V lost 0 bases, and 4 bases had no gene match. Germline values: CDR1 SGDLS, CDR2 YYNGEE.

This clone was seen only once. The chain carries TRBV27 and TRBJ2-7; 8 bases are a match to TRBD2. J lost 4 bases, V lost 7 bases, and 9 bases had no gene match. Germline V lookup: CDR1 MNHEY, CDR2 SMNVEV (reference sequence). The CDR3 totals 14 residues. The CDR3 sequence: CASTLVAGTYEQYF. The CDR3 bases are TGTGCCAGCACGTTGGTAGCGGGGACATACGAGCAGTACTTC.

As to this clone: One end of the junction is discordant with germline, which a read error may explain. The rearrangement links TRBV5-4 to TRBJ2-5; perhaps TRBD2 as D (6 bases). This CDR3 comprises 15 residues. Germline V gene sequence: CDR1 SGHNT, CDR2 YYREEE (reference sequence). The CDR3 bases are TGTGCCACCAGCGTCATGGGGGGTCGTGAAGAGACCCAGTACTTC. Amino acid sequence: CATSVMGGREETQYF.

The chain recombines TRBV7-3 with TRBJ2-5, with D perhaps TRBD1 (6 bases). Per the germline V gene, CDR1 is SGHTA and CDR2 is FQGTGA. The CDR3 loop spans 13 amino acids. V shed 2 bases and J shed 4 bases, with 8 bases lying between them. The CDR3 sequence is CASSLQGRETQYF. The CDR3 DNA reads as TGTGCCAGCAGCTTACAGGGGCGAGAGACCCAGTACTTC. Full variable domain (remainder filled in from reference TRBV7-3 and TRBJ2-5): GAGVSQTPSNKVTEKGKYVELRCDPISGHTALYWYRQSLGQGPEFLIYFQGTGAADDSGLPNDRFFAVRPEGSVSTLKIQRTERGDSAVYLCASSLQGRETQYFGPGTRLLVL.

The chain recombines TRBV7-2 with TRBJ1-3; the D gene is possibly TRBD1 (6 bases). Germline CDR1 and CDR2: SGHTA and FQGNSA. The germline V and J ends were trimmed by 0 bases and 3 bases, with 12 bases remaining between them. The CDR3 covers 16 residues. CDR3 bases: TGTGCCAGCAGCTTAGCCGGGGGGCCGGATGGAAACACCATATATTTT. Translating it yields CASSLAGGPDGNTIYF.

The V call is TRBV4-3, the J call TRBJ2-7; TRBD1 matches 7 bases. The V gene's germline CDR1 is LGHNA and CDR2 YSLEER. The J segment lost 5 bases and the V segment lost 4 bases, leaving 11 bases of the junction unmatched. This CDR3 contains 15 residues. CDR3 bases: TGCGCCAGCAGCCGAAGACAGGGTAATTGGGACGAGCAGTACTTC. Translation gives CASSRRQGNWDEQYF.

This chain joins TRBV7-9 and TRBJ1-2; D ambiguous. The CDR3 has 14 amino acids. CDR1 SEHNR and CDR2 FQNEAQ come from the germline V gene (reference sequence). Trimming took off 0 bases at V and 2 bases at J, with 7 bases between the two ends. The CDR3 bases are TGTGCCAGCAGCTTAGCGGGCCTGAACTATGGCTACACCTTC. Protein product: CASSLAGLNYGYTF.

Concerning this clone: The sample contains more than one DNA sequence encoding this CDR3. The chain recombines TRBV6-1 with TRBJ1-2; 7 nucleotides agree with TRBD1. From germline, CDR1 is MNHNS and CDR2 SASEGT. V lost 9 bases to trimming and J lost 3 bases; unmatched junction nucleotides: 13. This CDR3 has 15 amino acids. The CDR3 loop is CASTDLWDSYYGYTF. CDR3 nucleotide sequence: TGTGCCAGTACGGACCTTTGGGACAGCTACTATGGCTACACCTTC.

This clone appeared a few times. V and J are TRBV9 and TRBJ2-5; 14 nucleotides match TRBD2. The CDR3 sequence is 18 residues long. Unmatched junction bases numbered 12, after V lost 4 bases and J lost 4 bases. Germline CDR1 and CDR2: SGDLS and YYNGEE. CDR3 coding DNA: TGTGCCAGCAGCTCACGGGGACTAGCGGGAGTGGGCAGAGAGACCCAGTACTTC. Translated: CASSSRGLAGVGRETQYF.

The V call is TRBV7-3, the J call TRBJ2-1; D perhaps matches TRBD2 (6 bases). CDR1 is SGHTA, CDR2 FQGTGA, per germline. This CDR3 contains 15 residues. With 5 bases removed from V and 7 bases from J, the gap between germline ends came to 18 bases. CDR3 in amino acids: CASSLLEGLVNEQFF. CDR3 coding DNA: TGTGCCAGCAGCCTGTTGGAGGGGTTGGTGAATGAGCAGTTCTTC.

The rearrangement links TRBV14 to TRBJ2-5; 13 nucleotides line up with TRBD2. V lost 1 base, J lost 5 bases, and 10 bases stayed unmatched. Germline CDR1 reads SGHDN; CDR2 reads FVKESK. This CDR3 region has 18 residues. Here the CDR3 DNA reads TGTGCCAGCAGCCAAGGGGGGTTGACTAGCGGGGGGTGGGAGACCCAGTACTTC. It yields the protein CASSQGGLTSGGWETQYF.

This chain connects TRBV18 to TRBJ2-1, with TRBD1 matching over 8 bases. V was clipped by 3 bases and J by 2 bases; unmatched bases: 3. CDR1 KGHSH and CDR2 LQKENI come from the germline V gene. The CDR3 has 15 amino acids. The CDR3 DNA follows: TGTGCCAGCTCACCTAGGACAGGGCCCTACAATGAGCAGTTCTTC. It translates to CASSPRTGPYNEQFF. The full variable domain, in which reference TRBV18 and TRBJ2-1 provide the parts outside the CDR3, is NAGVMQNPRHLVRRRGQEARLRCSPMKGHSHVYWYRQLPEEGLKFMVYLQKENIIDESGMPKERFSAEFPKEGPSILRIQQVVRGDSAAYFCASSPRTGPYNEQFFGPGTRLTVL.

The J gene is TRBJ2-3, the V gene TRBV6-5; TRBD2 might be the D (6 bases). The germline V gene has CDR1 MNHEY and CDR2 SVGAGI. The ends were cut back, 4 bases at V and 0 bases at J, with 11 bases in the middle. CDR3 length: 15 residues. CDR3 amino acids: CASSSSGRSTDTQYF. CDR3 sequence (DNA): TGTGCCAGCAGTTCCAGCGGGCGAAGCACAGATACGCAGTATTTT.

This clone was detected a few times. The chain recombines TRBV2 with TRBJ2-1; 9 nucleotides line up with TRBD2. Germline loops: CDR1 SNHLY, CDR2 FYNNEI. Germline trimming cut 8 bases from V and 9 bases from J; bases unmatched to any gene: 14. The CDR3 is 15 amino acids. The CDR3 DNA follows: TGTGCCAGCTTCTTTTCGGCGGGGGGGCCGGGTGAGCAGTTCTTC. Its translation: CASFFSAGGPGEQFF.

CDR3 amino acids: CASSFIDTQYF. DNA of the CDR3: TGTGCCAGCAGCTTTATAGATACGCAGTATTTT. J is TRBJ2-3 and V is TRBV13; D uncertain. Germline V gene data show CDR1 as PRHDT and CDR2 as FYEKMQ (reference sequence). Deletions cut 3 bases from V and 5 bases from J, with 3 bases between. This CDR3 region has 11 residues.

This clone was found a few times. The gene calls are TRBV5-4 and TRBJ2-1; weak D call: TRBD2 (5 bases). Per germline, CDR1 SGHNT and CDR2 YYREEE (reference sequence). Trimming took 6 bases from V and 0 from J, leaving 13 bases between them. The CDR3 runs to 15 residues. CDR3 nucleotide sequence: TGTGCCAGCACTCTAAGTGGGAGCTCCTACAATGAGCAGTTCTTC. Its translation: CASTLSGSSYNEQFF.